The 11 T cell receptor beta chains presented below share a single source sample, sequenced in a study of cytomegalovirus exposure and HLA in healthy donors (dated 2017 in TCRdb). Preparation of the library involved the immunoSEQ multiplex PCR assay. A mixture of 60 forward primers for TCR Vbeta segments and 13 reverse primers for TCR Jbeta segments was used in the multiplex PCR. TCRdb limited this immuneACCESS table to in-frame rearrangements with V and J called. A share of clones is missing; checked studies link under half to unresolved V genes, and the rest is unexplained. The sample table records 110,000 to 150,000 clones; roughly 83% of these occur just once. The top ten clones comprise 2.5% to 3.5% of the sample. Sequences were obtained from PBMCs. The receptors were gathered from a female donor in good health and CMV-seronegative.

This chain uses TRBV5-1 with TRBJ1-4; the match to TRBD1 covers 9 bases. V gave up 0 bases and J gave up 5 bases; unmatched junction bases: 2. The CDR3 is made up of 15 amino acids. CDR1 SGHRS and CDR2 YFSETQ come from the germline V gene. CDR3 coding DNA: TGCGCCAGCAGCTTGGTCGGGACAGGGAATGAAAAACTGTTTTTT. Protein: CASSLVGTGNEKLFF.

This chain uses TRBV9 with TRBJ2-7; D gene ambiguous. The V and J ends lost 4 bases and 0 bases respectively, with 5 bases between them. Germline-derived CDR1 and CDR2 are SGDLS and YYNGEE. This CDR3 contains 12 residues. The CDR3 sequence: CASSSRSYEQYF. In nucleotides, the CDR3 is TGTGCCAGCAGCTCCCGCTCCTACGAGCAGTACTTC.

The chain joins TRBV9 to TRBJ2-2; 8 bases map to TRBD1. Germline-derived CDR1 and CDR2 are SGDLS and YYNGEE. The CDR3 runs 14 residues. The V and J ends lost 3 bases and 5 bases, in that order; junction bases with no gene match: 3. CDR3 nucleotide sequence: TGTGCCAGCAGCGAAGACAGGGGAACCGGGGAGCTGTTTTTT. This encodes CASSEDRGTGELFF.

This chain uses TRBV12-5 with TRBJ1-4, with TRBD1 matching over 11 bases. The ends lost 1 base at V and 10 bases at J; junction bases unmatched: 2. Germline CDR1 and CDR2: LGHNT and FRNRAP. The CDR3 consists of 14 residues. The CDR3 reads CASGLGGQGAKLFF. DNA for the CDR3: TGTGCTAGTGGTTTGGGAGGACAGGGGGCAAAACTGTTTTTT.

The chain is built from TRBV7-2 and TRBJ2-3, with TRBD2 as a possible D gene (6 bases). This CDR3 is built from 15 residues. Trimming removed 5 bases at V and 3 bases at J, with 15 bases between. Germline loops: CDR1 SGHTA, CDR2 FQGNSA. The CDR3 loop reads CASSLLGGRTDTQYF. The CDR3 region has the DNA TGTGCCAGCAGCCTTTTGGGGGGTCGGACAGATACGCAGTATTTT. Full variable domain (remainder filled in from reference TRBV7-2 and TRBJ2-3): GAGVSQSPSNKVTEKGKDVELRCDPISGHTALYWYRQSLGQGLEFLIYFQGNSAPDKSGLPSDRFSAERTGGSVSTLTIQRTQQEDSAVYLCASSLLGGRTDTQYFGPGTRLTVL.

This chain links TRBV10-2 with TRBJ1-2; TRBD1 is a possible D gene (6 bases). Germline values: CDR1 WSHSY, CDR2 SAAADI. V lost 0 bases to trimming and J lost 3 bases, with 11 bases between them. This CDR3 region has 15 residues. CDR3 amino acids: CASSESSGADYGYTF. The CDR3, as DNA: TGCGCCAGCAGTGAGTCGTCAGGGGCTGACTATGGCTACACCTTC.

The rearrangement joins TRBV14 to TRBJ1-5; D perhaps matches TRBD1 (5 bases). The CDR3 contains 15 residues. The germline V and J ends were trimmed by 5 bases and 0 bases, with 11 bases remaining between them. The germline CDR1 and CDR2 sequences are SGHDN and FVKESK. The CDR3 DNA sequence: TGTGCCAGCAGCGCACAGGTACATAGCAATCAGCCCCAGCATTTT. Its translation is CASSAQVHSNQPQHF. Drawing the rest from reference TRBV14 and TRBJ1-5, the complete variable domain is EAGVTQFPSHSVIEKGQTVTLRCDPISGHDNLYWYRRVMGKEIKFLLHFVKESKQDESGMPNNRFLAERTGGTYSTLKVQPAELEDSGVYFCASSAQVHSNQPQHFGDGTRLSIL.

V is TRBV30 and J is TRBJ1-4, with D unresolved. The CDR3 totals 13 residues. V dropped 3 bases and J dropped 1 base, with 6 bases sitting between them. The germline CDR1 and CDR2 sequences are GTSNPN and SVGIG (reference sequence). The CDR3 sequence: CAWSGETNEKLFF. The CDR3 bases are TGTGCCTGGAGCGGAGAAACTAATGAAAAACTGTTTTTT. Full variable domain (missing parts from reference TRBV30 and TRBJ1-4): SQTIHQWPATLVQPVGSPLSLECTVEGTSNPNLYWYRQAAGRGLQLLFYSVGIGQISSEVPQNLSASRPQDRQFILSSKKLLLSDSGFYLCAWSGETNEKLFFGSGTQLSVL.

The chain links TRBV6-1 to TRBJ1-2, with TRBD1 matching 7 bases. This CDR3 comprises 14 residues. V lost 6 bases, J lost 8 bases, and 12 bases stayed unmatched. CDR1 and CDR2 (germline): MNHNS, SASEGT. The CDR3, as DNA: TGTGCCAGCAGGGGACAGACACCTATGAGGGGCTACACCTTC. Translating gives CASRGQTPMRGYTF.

The chain carries TRBV6-5 and TRBJ2-3; D is unclear. V was shortened by 6 bases and J by 0 bases, with 13 bases between the two germline ends. Germline-derived CDR1 and CDR2 are MNHEY and SVGAGI. This CDR3 comprises 15 residues. CDR3 coding DNA: TGTGCCAGCAGCCCTCGTCGTCGGAGCACAGATACGCAGTATTTT. Its protein product is CASSPRRRSTDTQYF.

Notes on this clone: One end of the junction is discordant with germline, which a read error may explain. The gene calls are TRBV14 and TRBJ2-7, with 13 bases fitting TRBD2. CDR1 is SGHDN and CDR2 is FVKESK in the germline V gene. The CDR3 sequence is 15 residues long. For the CDR3, the DNA is TGTGCCAGCAGCCTCGCGGGACTAGCGGGACCGTCTAGACACTTC. Its translation is CASSLAGLAGPSRHF.